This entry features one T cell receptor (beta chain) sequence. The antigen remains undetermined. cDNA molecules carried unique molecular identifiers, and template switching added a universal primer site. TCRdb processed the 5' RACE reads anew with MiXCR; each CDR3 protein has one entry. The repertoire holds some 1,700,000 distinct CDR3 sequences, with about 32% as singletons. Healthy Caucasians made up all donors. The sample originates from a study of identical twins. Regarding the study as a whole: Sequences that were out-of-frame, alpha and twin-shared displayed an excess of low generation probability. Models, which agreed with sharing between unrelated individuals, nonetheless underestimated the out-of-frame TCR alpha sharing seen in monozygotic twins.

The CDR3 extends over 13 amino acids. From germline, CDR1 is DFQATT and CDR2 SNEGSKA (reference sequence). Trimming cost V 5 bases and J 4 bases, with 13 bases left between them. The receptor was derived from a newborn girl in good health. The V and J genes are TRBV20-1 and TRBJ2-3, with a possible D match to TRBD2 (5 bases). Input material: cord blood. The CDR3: CSALPPGADTQYF. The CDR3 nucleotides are TGCAGTGCTCTCCCCCCCGGGGCAGATACGCAGTATTTT.